The present T cell receptor beta chain was sequenced within a study of blood T cell repertoires in COVID-19. Clones were sequenced by immunoSEQ multiplex PCR, and TCRdb holds only the in-frame ones, with some missing. The sample carries about 220,000 clones, about four fifths recorded once. This CDR3 region has 16 residues. The germline V gene encodes CDR1 KGHSH and CDR2 LQKENI. V dropped 0 bases and J dropped 1; count of bases not matched to a gene: 5. This clonotype was sampled from a woman in her 40s with acute COVID-19. Specimen: PBMCs or T cells enriched from blood (not recorded which). This chain links TRBV18 with TRBJ1-2, with 7 bases identical to TRBD1. The CDR3 protein is CASSPPNRGDNYGYTF. CDR3 DNA: TGTGCCAGCTCACCACCGAACAGGGGAGATAACTATGGCTACACCTTC.